This TCR beta chain was captured by sequencing in a study of blood T cell repertoires in COVID-19. The overall study: Sources were T cells, B-cell-depleted T cells, or PBMCs; the material itself was cDNA or gDNA.

CDR3 length equals 13 residues. V lost 4 bases and J lost 1, with 7 bases in between. The germline V gene has CDR1 SGHTA and CDR2 FQGTGA. This clone turned up a few times. Source study methods: Amplifying reference gene primers gave estimates of nucleated cell counts. Generated by immunoSEQ multiplex PCR, the TCRdb table keeps only in-frame clones and is missing some. V and J calls and clone size follow that table, whereas D and trimming were derived from the DNA. The sample has 90,000 to 150,000 clones; roughly 85% are singletons. The rearrangement links TRBV7-3 to TRBJ1-1, with TRBD1 as a possible D gene (5 bases). The source of this sequence is a man aged 80 or over with acute or convalescent COVID-19. Input material: peripheral blood. This CDR3 reads CASSSRANTEAFF. CDR3 nucleotides: TGTGCCAGCAGCTCCAGGGCGAACACTGAAGCTTTCTTT.